A selection of T cell receptor beta chains follows, all from one sample in a study of blood T cells in healthy people across ages. TCRdb re-called the 5' RACE reads through MiXCR, storing one row per CDR3 protein. The repertoire holds approximately 940,000 distinct CDR3 sequences, with about 48% as singletons. Sequencing was done on a sample of blood. The origin of the receptors is a man aged 25 to 45 in good health. Both conserved end residues are part of each CDR3. D genes are given only for firm matches. Not all rows give a size; the values are once, few, many and, for expanded clones, a class.

>TRBJ1-4|NA|TRBV7-2|NA
CASSLSSGAQEKLFF
TGTGCCAGCAGCTTATCTTCAGGGGCCCAGGAAAAACTGTTTTTT
>TRBJ2-3|NA|TRBV6-2/TRBV6-3|TRBD2
CASSYGREDTDTQYF
TGTGCCAGCAGTTATGGACGGGAGGACACAGATACGCAGTATTTT
>TRBJ2-5|NA|TRBV6-5|TRBD1
CASTSTGLRTQYF
TGTGCCAGCACCTCGACAGGGTTAAGAACCCAGTACTTC
>TRBJ1-2|NA|TRBV20-1|TRBD1
CSARGGTGEGANYGYTF
TGCAGTGCCAGGGGGGGGACAGGGGAAGGAGCTAACTATGGCTACACCTTC
>TRBJ2-4|NA|TRBV4-1|NA
CASSQDHRVGLQYF
TGCGCCAGCAGCCAAGATCATAGGGTCGGGCTTCAGTACTTC
>TRBJ2-2|NA|TRBV28|NA
CASSLEGRTGLRANTGELFF
TGTGCCAGCAGTTTGGAAGGACGGACGGGACTTCGCGCGAACACCGGGGAGCTGTTTTTT
>TRBJ2-5|few|TRBV4-3|NA
CASSQVTGTGETQYF
TGCGCCAGCAGCCAAGTCACCGGGACCGGGGAGACCCAGTACTTC
>TRBJ2-6|few|TRBV9|NA
CASSVGAGANVLTF
TGTGCCAGCAGCGTTGGGGCTGGGGCCAACGTCCTGACTTTC
>TRBJ2-7|NA|TRBV16|TRBD1
CASSPEGQASYEQYF
TGTGCCAGCAGCCCAGAAGGACAGGCTAGCTACGAGCAGTACTTC
>TRBJ2-1|few|TRBV20-1|TRBD2
CSASGGVIEQFF
TGCAGTGCTAGCGGGGGGGTCATAGAGCAGTTCTTC
>TRBJ1-2|NA|TRBV19|NA
CASSTGLTYGYTF
TGTGCCAGTAGTACAGGGTTGACCTATGGCTACACCTTC
>TRBJ2-5|NA|TRBV7-9|TRBD2
CASSSELAGGFQETQYF
TGTGCCAGCAGCTCTGAATTAGCGGGAGGCTTCCAAGAGACCCAGTACTTC
>TRBJ2-7|NA|TRBV6-2/TRBV6-3|NA
CASRIGGRSDEQYF
TGTGCCAGCAGGATCGGGGGCCGCTCCGACGAGCAGTACTTC
>TRBJ2-7|NA|TRBV7-8|NA
CASSLGVGMSYEQYF
TGTGCCAGCAGCTTAGGAGTAGGGATGTCCTACGAGCAGTACTTC
>TRBJ2-7|NA|TRBV18|TRBD1
CASSPDWTGYYEQYF
TGTGCCAGCTCACCGGACTGGACAGGCTACTACGAGCAGTACTTC
>TRBJ2-3|few|TRBV5-1|NA
CASSPLRGGRTDTQYF
TGCGCCAGCAGCCCACTTCGGGGCGGGCGCACAGATACGCAGTATTTT
>TRBJ2-3|NA|TRBV18|NA
CASSPSWGDTQYF
TGTGCCAGCTCACCATCTTGGGGGGATACGCAGTATTTT
>TRBJ2-1|few|TRBV29-1|NA
CSGRGSYNEQFF
TGCAGCGGGCGAGGGTCCTACAATGAGCAGTTCTTC
>TRBJ1-1|NA|TRBV12-3/TRBV12-4|NA
CASSTLKGQGEAFF
TGTGCCAGCAGTACCTTAAAGGGGCAGGGGGAAGCTTTCTTT
>TRBJ1-3|NA|TRBV20-1|TRBD1
CSARDRQGRSGNTIYF
TGCAGTGCTAGAGATCGACAGGGCCGCTCTGGAAACACCATATATTTT
>TRBJ2-1|NA|TRBV6-5|TRBD2
CTSSTGGGASNEQFF
TGTACCAGTTCTACTGGCGGGGGTGCTTCCAATGAGCAGTTCTTC
>TRBJ2-7|NA|TRBV29-1|TRBD2
CSPPGLAGLSYEQYF
TGCAGCCCTCCAGGGCTAGCGGGCCTCTCCTACGAGCAGTACTTC
>TRBJ2-7|few|TRBV18|NA
CASSPLDEQYF
TGTGCCAGCTCGCCTCTAGACGAGCAGTACTTC
>TRBJ1-1|NA|TRBV3-1|NA
CASSHMEGAFF
TGTGCCAGCAGCCATATGGAGGGGGCTTTCTTT
>TRBJ1-6|many|TRBV20-1|NA
CSARDSQGQPGPNSPLHF
TGCAGTGCTAGAGATAGTCAGGGTCAACCCGGGCCAAATTCACCCCTCCACTTT
>TRBJ1-5|NA|TRBV27|TRBD1
CASRTGTGGPLSNQPQHF
TGTGCCAGCAGAACCGGGACAGGGGGTCCCCTTAGCAATCAGCCCCAGCATTTT
>TRBJ2-7|many|TRBV29-1|NA
CSVQRQGLYEQYF
TGCAGCGTCCAGAGACAGGGACTCTACGAGCAGTACTTC
>TRBJ1-1|NA|TRBV25-1|NA
CASSGPGVAMSTEAFF
TGTGCCAGCAGTGGCCCCGGTGTAGCGATGAGCACTGAAGCTTTCTTT
>TRBJ2-7|NA|TRBV7-6|NA
CVSSLGLSYEQYF
TGTGTCAGCAGCTTAGGGCTGTCCTACGAGCAGTACTTC
>TRBJ2-1|NA|TRBV5-1|TRBD1
CASSLATGGGNEQFF
TGCGCCAGCAGCTTGGCTACAGGGGGTGGCAATGAGCAGTTCTTC
>TRBJ1-6|many|TRBV2|TRBD1
CASRGDRGNSPLHF
TGTGCCAGCAGGGGGGACAGGGGTAATTCACCCCTCCACTTT
>TRBJ1-6|few|TRBV5-1|TRBD1
CASSLDMGQGNSPLHF
TGCGCCAGCAGCTTGGATATGGGACAGGGTAATTCACCCCTCCACTTT
>TRBJ2-1|many|TRBV4-1|NA
CASSPLGIQGGNEQFF
TGCGCCAGCAGCCCCCTAGGGATTCAGGGAGGAAATGAGCAGTTCTTC
>TRBJ1-5|NA|TRBV12-3/TRBV12-4|NA
CAGSPAQPGPQHF
TGTGCCGGTAGCCCGGCACAGCCGGGGCCCCAGCATTTT
>TRBJ1-2|NA|TRBV27|NA
CASSLNQFYGYTF
TGTGCCAGCAGTTTAAACCAGTTCTATGGCTACACCTTC
>TRBJ2-4|few|TRBV20-1|NA
CSARVGGQNIQYF
TGCAGTGCCAGAGTAGGGGGTCAAAACATTCAGTACTTC
>TRBJ2-7|NA|TRBV10-3|NA
CAIREWDGYEQYF
TGTGCTATCAGGGAATGGGACGGCTACGAGCAGTACTTC
>TRBJ2-6|NA|TRBV20-1|NA
CGARVPSDRLSGANVLTF
TGCGGTGCTAGAGTTCCCTCGGACAGACTCTCTGGGGCCAACGTCCTGACTTTC
>TRBJ2-7|few|TRBV6-1|TRBD1
CASSAGQGLYEQYF
TGTGCCAGCAGTGCGGGACAGGGGTTGTACGAGCAGTACTTC
>TRBJ1-1|NA|TRBV20-1|NA
CSASRPGTLNTEAFF
TGCAGTGCTAGTCGTCCCGGCACCTTGAACACTGAAGCTTTCTTT
>TRBJ1-2|NA|TRBV12-3/TRBV12-4|NA
CASSLRRRASNYGYTF
TGTGCCAGCAGTTTAAGGAGAAGAGCGTCTAACTATGGCTACACCTTC